This section outlines one T cell receptor (beta chain) sequence together with its context. The target of this receptor is not known. Nothing much larger sits one base from this clone, and base qualities are not available. TCRbeta CDR3 regions were amplified from genomic DNA by means of the immunoSEQ Assay, a bias-controlled multiplex PCR. The authors' analysis ran thus. Nucleated cell counts per sample were estimated from amplification of reference gene primers within the assay. To quantify the absolute abundance of each unique TCRbeta CDR3 rearrangement, sequence reads were collapsed and filtered. For each sample, productive Simpson clonality was calculated by taking the square root of Simpson's diversity index across productive rearrangements. TCRdb's version of the immuneACCESS table is confined to in-frame rearrangements and falls short of the full clone set. An unresolved V gene accounts for under half of the shortfall where checked; the remainder is of unknown origin. Clone size and the V and J calls come from that table; the DNA yielded D and trimming. For this sample the table gives about 91,000 clones, of which around 75% were detected only once. The ten top clones hold around 24% of the sample.

The collaborating institutions used their own protocols to collect whole blood in K2EDTA tubes. Collaborator samples were shipped for TCRbeta analysis as frozen whole blood, isolated PBMCs, or DNA extracted from either sample type. The data derive from a study of blood T cell repertoires in COVID-19 (dated by TCRdb to 2018 to 2021). The study in broad terms: The collaborator samples originated in the United States, Italy and Spain and spanned the acute and convalescent phases of COVID-19. The material from the prospective study consisted of cDNA or gDNA derived from T cells, B-cell-depleted T cells, or PBMCs. The dataset comprised deeply sampled blood TCRbeta repertoires from subjects exposed to, actively infected with, or recovered from COVID-19. The repertoires were released in a freely available public database intended as a resource for research on the immune response to SARS-CoV-2. Samples were obtained from the ongoing ImmuneRACE study (first 160 participants) and from over 1,000 subjects provided by 6 global collaborators. A de-identified subject ID, COVID-19 status, age in years and sex were almost always included in the sample metadata. Where HLA class I and class II types were available, the types were taken from metadata supplied by the sample provider, not from assay-based typing. Here is what the overall study found, with its caveats: The quantity of clinical and demographic metadata differed by source and by participant and was supplied without curation.

Including the terminal cysteine and phenylalanine, the CDR3 comprises 15 residues. Only the CDR3 part of the read is kept: 45 bases, read in frame from the first base. After removal of 6 bases from V and 0 bases from J, the junction retains 6 bases not matched to a gene. In the germline V gene, CDR1 corresponds to SNHLY and CDR2 to FYNNEI. The receptor was isolated from a man between 65 and 80 years old with acute or convalescent COVID-19. The sample was peripheral blood. This receptor chain uses TRBV2 and TRBJ2-3; 7 bases in between match TRBD1. DNA sequence: TGTGCCAGCAGGGGTGGACAGGCTAGCACAGATACGCAGTATTTT. Its protein is CASRGGQASTDTQYF.